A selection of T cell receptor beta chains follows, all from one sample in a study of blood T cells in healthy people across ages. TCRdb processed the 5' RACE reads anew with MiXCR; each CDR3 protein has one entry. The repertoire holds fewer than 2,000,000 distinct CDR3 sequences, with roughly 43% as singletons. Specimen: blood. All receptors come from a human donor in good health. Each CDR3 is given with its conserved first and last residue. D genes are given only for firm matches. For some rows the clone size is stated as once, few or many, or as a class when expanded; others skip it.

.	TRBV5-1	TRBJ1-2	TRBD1	CASSLELQGAYGYTF	TGCGCCAGCAGCTTGGAGCTCCAGGGGGCATATGGCTACACCTTC
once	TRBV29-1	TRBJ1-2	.	CSVEDPGDGYTF	TGCAGCGTTGAAGACCCAGGGGATGGCTACACCTTC
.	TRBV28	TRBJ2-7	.	CASSLLRQTYEQYF	TGTGCCAGCAGTCTCCTGAGACAAACCTACGAGCAGTACTTC
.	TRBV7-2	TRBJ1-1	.	CASSLKTGRGTEAFF	TGTGCCAGCAGCTTAAAAACGGGGAGGGGCACTGAAGCTTTCTTT
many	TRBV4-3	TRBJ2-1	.	CASSQEGLPSYNEQFF	TGCGCCAGCAGCCAAGAGGGGCTACCCTCCTACAATGAGCAGTTCTTC
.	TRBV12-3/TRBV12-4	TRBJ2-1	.	CASRFRYDEQFF	TGTGCCAGCAGGTTTCGCTACGATGAGCAGTTCTTC
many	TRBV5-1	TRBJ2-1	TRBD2	CASSLVSGGYNEQFF	TGCGCCAGCAGCTTGGTTAGCGGGGGCTACAATGAGCAGTTCTTC
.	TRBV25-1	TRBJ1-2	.	CASRGGIVKGRGNYGYTF	TGTGCCAGCAGAGGGGGGATAGTGAAGGGACGGGGGAACTATGGCTACACCTTC
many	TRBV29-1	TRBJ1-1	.	CSGVNTEAFF	TGCAGCGGCGTGAACACTGAAGCTTTCTTT
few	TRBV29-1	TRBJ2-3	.	CSARGSRVSQDTQYF	TGCAGCGCCCGAGGCAGTAGAGTATCGCAAGATACGCAGTATTTT